These 9 T cell receptor beta chains were all obtained from the same sample, sequenced in a study of T-cell memory formation after mild COVID-19. TCRdb analysed the 5' RACE reads with MiXCR anew, one entry per CDR3 protein. The data contain around 440,000 distinct CDR3 sequences, roughly 18% of them singletons. Sample: PBMCs or a T cell subset sorted from them (not recorded which). Receptor source: an adult woman who had mild COVID-19 (a few samples of this study predate the infection). Cell type and time point are not known.

The chain is built from TRBV12-3 or TRBV12-4 and TRBJ2-1, with 8 positions matching TRBD2. V gave up 6 bases and J gave up 5 bases; unmatched junction bases: 9. This CDR3 is built from 15 residues. This CDR3 reads CASSLSGTPHNEQFF. CDR3 nucleotide sequence: TGTGCCAGCAGCCTTAGCGGGACCCCACACAATGAGCAGTTCTTC.

The V and J genes are TRBV5-1 and TRBJ1-1; D call uncertain. The V end was cut by 6 bases, the J end by 1 base, with 13 bases between. This CDR3 has 14 residues. CDR1 SGHRS and CDR2 YFSETQ come from the germline V gene. The CDR3 sequence: CASTQGWGNTEAFF. The CDR3 DNA reads as TGCGCCAGCACACAAGGATGGGGGAACACTGAAGCTTTCTTT.

V usage is TRBV20-1 and J usage is TRBJ1-5; weak D call: TRBD1 (5 bases). This CDR3 region has 15 residues. V was pared by 5 bases and J by 4 bases, with 18 bases between. The germline CDR1 and CDR2 sequences are DFQATT and SNEGSKA (reference sequence). CDR3 region: CSAGRPRALNQPQHF. The CDR3 DNA sequence: TGCAGTGCTGGCCGGCCCAGGGCCTTAAATCAGCCCCAGCATTTT.

This clonotype was counted ten times or more. This chain connects TRBV20-1 to TRBJ2-7, with TRBD1 as a possible D gene (6 bases). This CDR3 region has 11 residues. V gave up 5 bases and J gave up 5 bases, with 10 bases separating them. Per the germline V gene, CDR1 is DFQATT and CDR2 is SNEGSKA (reference sequence). CDR3 residues: CSAAQGNEQYF. The CDR3 DNA reads TGCAGTGCTGCTCAGGGGAACGAGCAGTACTTC.

The V call is TRBV7-9, the J call TRBJ1-2; TRBD1 matches 11 bases. The CDR3 loop spans 14 amino acids. The V segment lost 6 bases and the J segment 8 bases; nucleotides outside the gene matches: 8. The V gene's germline CDR1 is SEHNR and CDR2 FQNEAQ (reference sequence). The CDR3 DNA reads TGTGCCAGCAGAGAGGACAGGGGGCGCGGAGGCTACACCTTC. The encoded protein is CASREDRGRGGYTF.

The CDR3 bases are TGTGCCATCAGTGCAATAGGGGACAGGGGAGAGGCTTTCTTT. Translated, it gives CAISAIGDRGEAFF. The V call is TRBV10-3, the J call TRBJ1-1, with 10 bases lining up with TRBD1. The CDR3 contains 14 residues. Germline CDR1 is ENHRY and CDR2 is SYGVKD. Unmatched junction bases numbered 10, after V lost 4 bases and J lost 11 bases.

This clonotype was counted only a few times. This chain joins TRBV7-8 and TRBJ2-7, with D possibly called TRBD1 or TRBD2 (6 bases each). Germline loops: CDR1 SGHVS, CDR2 FQNEAQ. Trimming left V 2 bases short and J 2 bases short, with 19 bases between. This CDR3 is built from 17 residues. CDR3 protein: CASSLKGGNRRAYEQYF. CDR3 in DNA: TGTGCCAGCAGCTTAAAAGGGGGGAACAGGAGGGCCTACGAGCAGTACTTC.

The V call is TRBV7-8, the J call TRBJ2-2; D is ambiguous. There are 17 residues in the CDR3. Germline CDR1 and CDR2: SGHVS and FQNEAQ. V was cut by 4 bases and J by 9 bases, with 24 bases left in between. The DNA of the CDR3 is TGTGCCAGCAGCTCCCGCCCCTCCTCGGGCTTACCGAGGGAGCTGTTTTTT. Its translation is CASSSRPSSGLPRELFF.

V and J are TRBV29-1 and TRBJ1-2, with unresolved D. Germline V gives CDR1 SQVTM, CDR2 ANQGSEA. The CDR3 runs to 13 residues. V lost 2 bases to trimming and J lost 5 bases, with 12 bases between them. In DNA, the CDR3 is TGCAGCGTTGAAAACACGGACTCGTATGGCTACACCTTC. Residues: CSVENTDSYGYTF.